These 26 T cell receptor beta chains originate from one sample sequenced in a study of immune evolution from preneoplasia to lung adenocarcinoma. The method was immunoSEQ multiplex PCR; TCRdb's version includes in-frame clones alone and lacks a portion of them. The sample lists some 6,500 clones, 80% occurring once. What was sequenced was FFPE invasive lung adenocarcinoma tissue. The receptors shown here come from a person aged 55 to 69 with lung adenocarcinoma.

The V and J genes are TRBV7-2 and TRBJ2-7; possibly TRBD1 or TRBD2 for D (6 bases each). Germline values: CDR1 SGHTA, CDR2 FQGNSA. This CDR3 region has 15 residues. V was trimmed by 6 bases and J by 3 bases, leaving 18 bases between them. The CDR3: CASRLNQGGSYEQYF. The CDR3 nucleotides are TGTGCCAGCAGGCTCAACCAAGGGGGGAGCTACGAGCAGTACTTC.

The V and J genes are TRBV5-6 and TRBJ1-1; perhaps TRBD1 as D (6 bases). The length of the CDR3 is 18 residues. V was trimmed by 0 bases and J by 0 bases, leaving 18 bases between them. In germline, CDR1 is SGHDT, CDR2 YYEEEE. The CDR3 sequence: CASSLGSGRGHMNTEAFF. The CDR3 DNA follows: TGTGCCAGCAGCTTGGGATCGGGACGGGGACATATGAACACTGAAGCTTTCTTT.

The rearrangement uses TRBV12-5 and TRBJ1-2; the D is unclear. This CDR3 spans 12 amino acids. Germline assignment: CDR1 LGHNT and CDR2 FRNRAP. Trimming took off 9 bases at V and 4 bases at J, with 12 bases between the two ends. The chain's CDR3 is CASSGAGYGYTF. For the CDR3, the DNA is TGTGCTAGCTCGGGAGCAGGCTATGGCTACACCTTC.

The chain uses TRBV28 and TRBJ2-1, with TRBD1 matching over 7 bases. The CDR3 is 13 residues long. Germline-derived CDR1 and CDR2 are MDHEN and SYDVKM. CDR3 in amino acids: CALSGQAFSEQFF. The CDR3 nucleotides are TGTGCTCTCTCAGGACAGGCGTTTAGTGAGCAGTTCTTC.

This chain uses TRBV28 with TRBJ2-7; 10 bases are a match to TRBD2. This CDR3 has 19 amino acids. The junction had 22 bases not matched to a gene; V was cut back by 7 bases and J by 4 bases. CDR1 MDHEN and CDR2 SYDVKM come from the germline V gene. The CDR3 region has the DNA TGTGCCAGCACAAAACAGGACTTCCTTACTAGCGGGGCGCTATACGAGCAGTACTTC. This sequence encodes CASTKQDFLTSGALYEQYF.

The chain couples TRBV7-2 to TRBJ1-4; D gene uncertain. Germline CDR1 and CDR2: SGHTA and FQGNSA. Trimming took 4 bases from V and 8 from J, leaving 14 bases between them. This CDR3 has 14 residues. This chain's CDR3 is CASSSQPHIEKLFF. The CDR3 DNA reads as TGTGCCAGCAGCTCCCAGCCGCATATCGAAAAACTGTTTTTT.

This clone is a singleton in its sample. J is TRBJ2-2 and V is TRBV30; TRBD1 is a possible D gene (5 bases). In germline, CDR1 is GTSNPN, CDR2 SVGIG (reference sequence). The length of the CDR3 is 14 residues. Trimming cost V 1 base and J 1 base, with 7 bases left between them. CDR3: CAWSARGNTGELFF. CDR3 DNA sequence: TGTGCCTGGAGTGCTAGGGGGAACACCGGGGAGCTGTTTTTT.

The V gene is TRBV7-3, the J gene TRBJ2-5; 11 positions match TRBD2. V was pared by 1 base and J by 4 bases, with 17 bases of the junction left unmatched. This CDR3 is 20 amino acids long. Looked up from germline, CDR1 is SGHTA and CDR2 is FQGTGA. The CDR3 region has the DNA TGTGCCAGCAGCTTAAAACCCACCGGGCTAGCGGGAGGACGAGCAGAGACCCAGTACTTC. This codes for CASSLKPTGLAGGRAETQYF.

The chain employs TRBV4-1 and TRBJ2-5; 13 bases are shared with TRBD2. The CDR3 has 17 residues. J gave up 3 bases and V 5 bases, and 9 bases lay outside the gene matches. The germline gives CDR1 MGHRA, CDR2 YSYEKL. The CDR3, as DNA: TGCGCCAGCAGCTCCGGGGTAGGACTAGCGGGAGAAGAGACCCAGTACTTC. Residues: CASSSGVGLAGEETQYF.

CDR3 in DNA: TGTGCCAGCAGCCCAAAGAGGGCCACCGGGGAGCTGTTTTTT. Translation: CASSPKRATGELFF. V usage is TRBV5-4 and J usage is TRBJ2-2, with D perhaps matching TRBD2 (5 bases). This CDR3 spans 14 amino acids. Trimming removed 4 bases at V and 4 bases at J, with 11 bases between. Germline loops: CDR1 SGHNT, CDR2 YYREEE (reference sequence).

In this sample, this clone turned up a few times. The V and J genes are TRBV5-1 and TRBJ2-5; D is possibly TRBD1 (6 bases). CDR3 length: 15 amino acids. The germline CDR1 and CDR2 sequences are SGHRS and YFSETQ. V was cut by 1 base and J by 5 bases, with 15 bases left in between. The CDR3 coding sequence is TGCGCCAGCAGCTTGATGTCAGGGGTGGCGGAGACCCAGTACTTC. It encodes CASSLMSGVAETQYF.

V is TRBV30 and J is TRBJ1-5; D is uncertain. From germline, CDR1 is GTSNPN and CDR2 SVGIG (reference sequence). CDR3 length: 13 residues. Trimming stripped 2 bases from V and 0 bases from J, with 5 bases between. CDR3 protein: CAWSRNSNQPQHF. The DNA of the CDR3 is TGTGCCTGGAGTCGAAATAGCAATCAGCCCCAGCATTTT.

The rearrangement links TRBV6-4 to TRBJ2-2; D uncertain. V lost 2 bases, J lost 4 bases, and 5 bases lay in between. CDR1 MRHNA and CDR2 SNTAGT come from the germline V gene. The CDR3 runs to 13 residues. DNA for the CDR3: TGTGCCAGCAGTGACCGGAGCACCGGGGAGCTGTTTTTT. This sequence encodes CASSDRSTGELFF.

This sequence joins TRBV28 and TRBJ2-2; D is perhaps TRBD2 (6 bases). Germline V lookup: CDR1 MDHEN, CDR2 SYDVKM. The V end was cut by 7 bases, the J end by 3 bases, with 12 bases between. There are 14 residues in the CDR3. The CDR3 DNA reads TGTGCCAGCATGAGACTAGTGGACACCGGGGAGCTGTTTTTT. Protein product: CASMRLVDTGELFF. Complete variable domain (other parts from reference TRBV28 and TRBJ2-2): DVKVTQSSRYLVKRTGEKVFLECVQDMDHENMFWYRQDPGLGLRLIYFSYDVKMKEKGDIPEGYSVSREKKERFSLILESASTNQTSMYLCASMRLVDTGELFFGEGSRLTVL.

The chain carries TRBV10-3 and TRBJ2-5; D gene unclear. The CDR3 covers 12 residues. The germline V gene encodes CDR1 ENHRY and CDR2 SYGVKD. The V gene lost 6 bases and the J gene lost 5 bases, with 10 bases spanning the gap. CDR3 residues: CAIRDWAETQYF. In DNA form, the CDR3 reads TGTGCCATCAGGGATTGGGCTGAGACCCAGTACTTC.

The V call is TRBV6-5, the J call TRBJ1-2; no definite D call. Germline CDR1 and CDR2: MNHEY and SVGAGI. The CDR3 spans 15 residues. Trimming took off 0 bases at V and 8 bases at J, with 16 bases between the two ends. CDR3 sequence (DNA): TGTGCCAGCAGTTACTCCGAGGGCAGGCTCGTAGGCTACACCTTC. Amino acid sequence: CASSYSEGRLVGYTF.

The chain has TRBV7-2 and TRBJ2-5; no definite D call. This CDR3 spans 15 amino acids. Trimming removed 3 bases at V and 0 bases at J, with 11 bases between. The germline V gene encodes CDR1 SGHTA and CDR2 FQGNSA. CDR3 amino acids: CASSFQVGYQETQYF. The DNA of the CDR3 is TGTGCCAGCAGCTTCCAAGTGGGGTACCAAGAGACCCAGTACTTC. The full variable domain, with the rest looked up from reference TRBV7-2 and TRBJ2-5, is GAGVSQSPSNKVTEKGKDVELRCDPISGHTALYWYRQSLGQGLEFLIYFQGNSAPDKSGLPSDRFSAERTGGSVSTLTIQRTQQEDSAVYLCASSFQVGYQETQYFGPGTRLLVL.

The chain couples TRBV18 to TRBJ2-7, with unresolved D. Trimming shortened V by 1 base and J by 0 bases, and 13 bases separated the two germline ends. There are 16 residues in the CDR3. Germline CDR1 reads KGHSH; CDR2 reads LQKENI. The CDR3: CASSPQVGFLSYEQYF. The CDR3 bases are TGTGCCAGCTCACCACAGGTGGGGTTTCTCTCCTACGAGCAGTACTTC.

The chain recombines TRBV18 with TRBJ1-5; D is ambiguous. The CDR3 contains 15 residues. Germline CDR1 reads KGHSH; CDR2 reads LQKENI. V lost 1 base, J lost 2 bases, and 9 bases lay in between. The CDR3: CASSPRGDGNQPQHF. CDR3 coding DNA: TGTGCCAGCTCACCACGGGGAGACGGCAATCAGCCCCAGCATTTT.

The chain couples TRBV7-4 to TRBJ2-7, with a possible D match to TRBD2 (5 bases). The V gene lost 5 bases and the J gene lost 5 bases, with 10 bases spanning the gap. Germline V CDR1 and CDR2: SGHVT, SQSDAQ. This CDR3 comprises 12 residues. The chain's CDR3 is CASSPTGDEQYF. CDR3 nucleotide sequence: TGTGCCAGCAGCCCCACCGGGGACGAGCAGTACTTC.

The V and J genes are TRBV7-9 and TRBJ2-7; weak D call: TRBD1 (6 bases). Germline V CDR1 and CDR2: SEHNR, FQNEAQ (reference sequence). Trimming removed 2 bases from V and 6 bases from J, with 11 bases in between. The CDR3 consists of 13 residues. The CDR3 loop is CASSLQGGSEQYF. CDR3 in DNA: TGTGCCAGCAGCTTACAAGGGGGTAGCGAGCAGTACTTC.

This rearrangement joins TRBV6-5 to TRBJ2-1, with 9 bases that match TRBD1. The CDR3 is 15 amino acids. The V gene's germline CDR1 is MNHEY and CDR2 SVGAGI. Trimming removed 6 bases from V and 2 bases from J; junction bases left unmatched: 5. For the CDR3, the DNA is TGTGCCAGCAGCAGGGGACAGGGCGCCTACAATGAGCAGTTCTTC. It yields the protein CASSRGQGAYNEQFF.

The chain is built from TRBV28 and TRBJ2-7, with TRBD1 identical over 7 bases. CDR1 and CDR2 from the germline V gene are MDHEN and SYDVKM. This CDR3 has 15 residues. The V and J ends lost 1 base and 0 bases, in that order; junction bases with no gene match: 3. The CDR3 spells CASSLSGQVSYEQYF. The CDR3 coding sequence is TGTGCCAGCAGTTTATCCGGACAGGTCTCCTACGAGCAGTACTTC.

V is TRBV7-3 and J is TRBJ2-1; 7 bases are shared with TRBD1. The CDR3 has 14 residues. V trimming: 5 bases; J trimming: 4 bases; junction bases outside the gene matches: 5. From germline, CDR1 is SGHTA and CDR2 FQGTGA. The CDR3 protein is CASSHGQAYNEQFF. The CDR3 DNA reads TGTGCCAGCAGCCACGGACAGGCTTACAATGAGCAGTTCTTC.

CDR3 nucleotide sequence: TGTGCCAGCAGGGACAGGGGGTCTAACTATGGCTACACCTTC. Translation: CASRDRGSNYGYTF. V is TRBV5-6 and J is TRBJ1-2; TRBD1 matches at 10 bases. V lost 5 bases to trimming and J lost 0 bases; unmatched junction nucleotides: 1. The germline CDR1 and CDR2 sequences are SGHDT and YYEEEE. The CDR3 runs 14 residues.

This chain connects TRBV11-3 to TRBJ1-1; maybe TRBD1 (5 bases). The CDR3 covers 16 residues. Germline V CDR1 and CDR2: SGHNT, YENEEA. V was shortened by 1 base and J by 1 base, with 13 bases between the two germline ends. CDR3 sequence reads: CASSLAGGAPNTEAFF. The CDR3 region has the DNA TGTGCCAGCAGCTTAGCGGGTGGGGCACCGAACACTGAAGCTTTCTTT. Supplemented by reference TRBV11-3 and TRBJ1-1, the full variable domain reads EAGVVQSPRYKIIEKKQPVAFWCNPISGHNTLYWYLQNLGQGPELLIRYENEEAVDDSQLPKDRFSAERLKGVDSTLKIQPAELGDSAVYLCASSLAGGAPNTEAFFGQGTRLTVV.